This TCR beta chain derives from a study of shared clonotypes between healthy human individuals. Overall study: Donors had three CD4 naive, three CD4 memory, two CD8 naive and one CD8 memory plate apiece.

Sorted subsets were amplified in replicate PCRs using 200 ng DNA, 32,000 or so T cell genomes. Using immunoSEQ multiplex PCR, the repertoire was profiled, and TCRdb retains in-frame clones only, with some absent. The table has roughly 770,000 clones, around 96% seen once. It was CD45RO-negative cells, positively selected for CCR7, that made up naive CD8 cells, with terminally differentiated effector memory CD45RA+ cells excluded. Remarks on this clone: The antigen is not known.

Germline V lookup: CDR1 SGDLS, CDR2 YYNGEE. CDR3 size: 18 residues. Germline trimming cut 5 bases from V and 4 bases from J; bases unmatched to any gene: 14. Study outcomes and limitations: Blood was the sole source, and tissue repertoires probably differ. On the whole, naive subsets had larger estimated richness than memory subsets had.

The sequence derives from a man aged 30 to 39 in good health. The rearrangement uses TRBV9 and TRBJ2-1; 11 positions agree with TRBD2. Sequenced sample: naive CD8+ T cells sorted from blood. The CDR3: CASSLLAGAPGLYNEQFF. CDR3 bases: TGTGCCAGCAGTCTACTAGCGGGAGCCCCAGGTTTGTACAATGAGCAGTTCTTC.